The sequence of this T cell receptor (beta chain) was determined in a study of blood T cells in healthy people across ages. Whole-study results and caveats: Both higher diversity and more naive CD4+ cells marked long-lived donors when set against aged donors. Calculation of diversity from one million T cells yielded estimates considered to be underestimates.

Germline-derived CDR1 and CDR2 are SGHAT and FQDESV (reference sequence). V shed 2 bases and J shed 7 bases, with 11 bases lying between them. CDR3 size: 13 residues. It was with a sample-barcoded 5' primer and a J-beta primer mix that a second PCR of roughly 6 to 11 cycles was run. A tag from a template-switch adaptor with 12 random nucleotides marked each cDNA molecule. TCRdb reprocessed the 5' RACE reads with MiXCR, giving one entry per CDR3 protein. The top ten hold 25% to 35% of the sample, which has 700,000 or so distinct CDR3 sequences, approximately 40% seen once. As for this clonotype: The antigen is unknown.

Material for sequencing was blood. The TCR originated in an older man in good health. The J gene is TRBJ1-1, the V gene TRBV11-1; no clear D gene. CDR3 coding DNA: TGTGCCAGCAGCTTACGAGGGAGAATTGAAGCTTTCTTT. Protein sequence: CASSLRGRIEAFF. The full variable domain, its missing parts supplied by reference TRBV11-1 and TRBJ1-1, is EAEVAQSPRYKITEKSQAVAFWCDPISGHATLYWYRQILGQGPELLVQFQDESVVDDSQLPKDRFSAERLKGVDSTLKIQPAELGDSAMYLCASSLRGRIEAFFGQGTRLTVV.